This passage covers 14 T cell receptor beta chains from one sample sequenced in a study of cytomegalovirus exposure and HLA in healthy donors. The primer mix had 60 Vbeta and 13 Jbeta primers. TCRdb's copy holds only in-frame clones and misses some; the assay was immunoSEQ multiplex PCR. This sample has some 120,000 clones, with more than 65% found just once. Specimen: PBMCs. The receptors shown here come from a woman aged 30 to 39 in good health and CMV-seronegative.

Only a few counts were recorded for this clone. The same CDR3 is also encoded by other DNA sequences in this sample. The chain uses TRBV7-8 and TRBJ1-1, with TRBD1 matching 7 bases. Germline V CDR1 and CDR2: SGHVS, FQNEAQ. The CDR3 totals 14 residues. Trimming took 5 bases from V and 1 from J; bases not matched to a gene: 4. Here the CDR3 DNA reads TGTGCCAGCAGCGTCACAGGGGAGAACACTGAAGCTTTCTTT. Encoded protein: CASSVTGENTEAFF.

The rearrangement uses TRBV7-2 and TRBJ1-1; D is uncertain. This CDR3 is built from 14 residues. Germline V gives CDR1 SGHTA, CDR2 FQGNSA. V was shortened by 5 bases and J by 1 base, with 11 bases between the two germline ends. CDR3 DNA: TGTGCCAGCAGCCCCCAGGTGGAGAACACTGAAGCTTTCTTT. This translates into CASSPQVENTEAFF.

The chain couples TRBV19 to TRBJ1-5; tentative D call: TRBD1 (6 bases). Trimming removed 7 bases from V and 3 bases from J, with 13 bases in between. The CDR3 is 14 residues long. CDR1 LNHDA and CDR2 SQIVND come from the germline V gene (reference sequence). The CDR3: CASISTGINQPQHF. CDR3 DNA sequence: TGTGCCAGTATCTCTACAGGGATCAATCAGCCCCAGCATTTT.

The chain couples TRBV7-6 to TRBJ2-5; D is ambiguous. V was pared by 1 base and J by 9 bases, with 15 bases between. This CDR3 is 14 amino acids long. Germline CDR1 is SGHVS and CDR2 is FNYEAQ. The CDR3 DNA is TGTGCCAGCAGCTTAGGGATGGGTGATGGAGCCCAGTACTTC. Residues: CASSLGMGDGAQYF.

The V call is TRBV7-2, the J call TRBJ1-1; perhaps TRBD1 as D (5 bases). Germline assignment: CDR1 SGHTA and CDR2 FQGNSA. The CDR3 spans 15 residues. Trimming left V 5 bases short and J 7 bases short, with 20 bases between. The CDR3 DNA follows: TGTGCCAGCAGCGAACGAATGTGGGCGCAGGGTGAAGCTTTCTTT. Encoded protein: CASSERMWAQGEAFF.

The chain recombines TRBV12-5 with TRBJ1-5; D is perhaps TRBD1 (5 bases). The CDR3 has 20 amino acids. The germline CDR1 and CDR2 sequences are LGHNT and FRNRAP. Trimming left V 1 base short and J 4 bases short, with 26 bases between. Written as DNA, the CDR3 is TGTGCTAGTGGTTTGGCTCTCAGCACCGTGGGACGGGGGTTTAATCAGCCCCAGCATTTT. Translating it yields CASGLALSTVGRGFNQPQHF.

The chain carries TRBV19 and TRBJ2-7; D not resolved. The germline V gene encodes CDR1 LNHDA and CDR2 SQIVND (reference sequence). Trimming cost V 3 bases and J 2 bases, with 8 bases left between them. The CDR3 covers 13 residues. Here the CDR3 DNA reads TGTGCCAGTAGTATGGCGGCAGCCTACGAGCAGTACTTC. Translating gives CASSMAAAYEQYF.

The chain has TRBV7-3 and TRBJ1-1; 9 nucleotides align to TRBD1. There are 17 residues in the CDR3. The V segment lost 5 bases and the J segment 0 bases; nucleotides outside the gene matches: 10. Germline V lookup: CDR1 SGHTA, CDR2 FQGTGA. CDR3 nucleotides: TGTGCCAGCAGCGGACCGGGACAGGGAGTCATGAACACTGAAGCTTTCTTT. The encoded protein is CASSGPGQGVMNTEAFF.

The chain has TRBV29-1 and TRBJ1-5, with 9 bases aligning to TRBD1. Germline-derived CDR1 and CDR2 are SQVTM and ANQGSEA. V lost 6 bases to trimming and J lost 5 bases; unmatched junction nucleotides: 8. The CDR3 loop spans 14 amino acids. The CDR3 DNA reads TGCAGCGTAGTGACAGGGGGGGACGATCAGCCCCAGCATTTT. Encoded protein: CSVVTGGDDQPQHF. Filled out from reference TRBV29-1 and TRBJ1-5, the complete variable domain reads SAVISQKPSRDICQRGTSLTIQCQVDSQVTMMFWYRQQPGQSLTLIATANQGSEATYESGFVIDKFPISRPNLTFSTLTVSNMSPEDSSIYLCSVVTGGDDQPQHFGDGTRLSIL.

The V call is TRBV9, the J call TRBJ2-7; possible D gene TRBD2, 6 bases. CDR1 is SGDLS and CDR2 is YYNGEE in the germline V gene. The CDR3 runs to 14 residues. Between the trimmed V and J ends, which lost 2 bases and 10 bases, there was a span of 19 bases. The CDR3 loop is CASSVAEGWREQYF. In DNA form, the CDR3 reads TGTGCCAGCAGCGTGGCGGAGGGGTGGAGGGAACAGTACTTC.

V gene TRBV2 combines with J gene TRBJ2-6; D unresolved. The V gene's germline CDR1 is SNHLY and CDR2 FYNNEI. Trimming took off 2 bases at V and 0 bases at J, with 5 bases between the two ends. The CDR3 length is 15 residues. This chain's CDR3 is CASSERSSGANVLTF. CDR3 DNA: TGTGCCAGCAGTGAACGGTCCTCTGGGGCCAACGTCCTGACTTTC.

This rearrangement joins TRBV4-3 to TRBJ1-2, with D maybe TRBD1 (6 bases). Trimming pared 0 bases from V and 10 bases from J, leaving 9 bases between. Germline-derived CDR1 and CDR2 are LGHNA and YSLEER. The CDR3 spans 12 residues. The CDR3 coding sequence is TGCGCCAGCAGCCAAGAAAGGACAGCCTACACCTTC. Translation gives CASSQERTAYTF.

This clone was recorded once. The V and J genes are TRBV5-1 and TRBJ2-1, with TRBD2 matching 11 bases. V dropped 4 bases and J dropped 5; count of bases not matched to a gene: 8. CDR3 length equals 16 residues. CDR1 SGHRS and CDR2 YFSETQ come from the germline V gene. CDR3 in DNA: TGCGCCAGCAGCCGGACTAGCGGGTCGAGAAACAATGAGCAGTTCTTC. As protein: CASSRTSGSRNNEQFF.

The chain recombines TRBV12-5 with TRBJ2-1; 8 bases agree with TRBD1. The trim removed 7 bases at V and 9 bases at J, leaving 8 bases unmatched. The germline V gene encodes CDR1 LGHNT and CDR2 FRNRAP. This CDR3 has 13 amino acids. CDR3 amino acids: CASAAGTGGEQFF. The CDR3 DNA sequence: TGTGCTAGTGCCGCCGGGACAGGTGGTGAGCAGTTCTTC. Together with reference TRBV12-5 and TRBJ2-1, the CDR3 gives the full variable domain: DARVTQTPRHKVTEMGQEVTMRCQPILGHNTVFWYRQTMMQGLELLAYFRNRAPLDDSGMPKDRFSAEMPDATLATLKIQPSEPRDSAVYFCASAAGTGGEQFFGPGTRLTVL.